These 23 T cell receptor beta chains were sequenced from one sample in a study of cytomegalovirus exposure and HLA in healthy donors. Both 60 Vbeta primers and 13 Jbeta primers went into the PCR. Profiled with immunoSEQ multiplex PCR; TCRdb holds only in-frame clones, not every one. The sample gives about 120,000 clones, 77% of which show up once; approximately 6.3% is in the top ten. The sample comprised PBMCs. These receptors came from a man between 18 and 35 years old in good health and CMV-seropositive.

V and J are TRBV18 and TRBJ2-7; possible D gene TRBD2, 5 bases. Trimming removed 3 bases from V and 2 bases from J, with 8 bases in between. This CDR3 has 13 amino acids. Germline V gives CDR1 KGHSH, CDR2 LQKENI. This chain's CDR3 is CASSPGSTYEQYF. Written as DNA, the CDR3 is TGTGCCAGCTCACCTGGGAGTACCTACGAGCAGTACTTC.

The chain joins TRBV4-1 to TRBJ1-6; no reliable D call. Germline V gene sequence: CDR1 MGHRA, CDR2 YSYEKL. This CDR3 comprises 15 residues. The V gene lost 1 base and the J gene lost 10 bases, with 14 bases spanning the gap. The DNA of the CDR3 is TGCGCCAGCAGCCAAGTAACGGGAGTTCGGTCACCCCTCCACTTT. This translates into CASSQVTGVRSPLHF.

The J gene is TRBJ1-1, the V gene TRBV5-4; possibly TRBD1 for D (5 bases). CDR3 length equals 15 residues. Germline assignment: CDR1 SGHNT and CDR2 YYREEE (reference sequence). Trimming stripped 1 base from V and 2 bases from J, with 12 bases between. The CDR3 DNA reads TGTGCCAGCAGCTTGTGGGGGGGGGTAAACACTGAAGCTTTCTTT. Encoded protein: CASSLWGGVNTEAFF.

V gene TRBV11-2 combines with J gene TRBJ2-7, with D possibly being TRBD2 (6 bases). The V end lost 1 base, the J end lost 0 bases, and 13 bases lay between the germline ends. This CDR3 contains 16 residues. Germline V CDR1 and CDR2: SGHAT, FQNNGV. In nucleotides, the CDR3 is TGTGCCAGCAGCTTAGGTAGCGGCGTTACCTCCTACGAGCAGTACTTC. Its translation is CASSLGSGVTSYEQYF.

The chain links TRBV11-1 to TRBJ2-5; a weak D match, TRBD1 (5 bases). In germline, CDR1 is SGHAT, CDR2 FQDESV (reference sequence). With 4 bases removed from V and 0 bases from J, the gap between germline ends came to 12 bases. The CDR3 contains 15 residues. CDR3 nucleotide sequence: TGTGCCAGCAGCTCATTCTTACAGGACCAAGAGACCCAGTACTTC. This codes for CASSSFLQDQETQYF.

The rearrangement links TRBV2 to TRBJ1-2; 7 bases line up with TRBD1. V shed 4 bases, J shed 6 bases, and the junction held 8 bases outside the gene matches. Looked up from germline, CDR1 is SNHLY and CDR2 is FYNNEI. This CDR3 comprises 14 residues. The CDR3 loop is CASSGDTGAHGYTF. The CDR3 nucleotides are TGTGCCAGCAGTGGGGATACAGGGGCGCATGGCTACACCTTC.

This chain connects TRBV30 to TRBJ1-5; 8 bases align to TRBD1. The junction had 8 bases not matched to a gene; V was cut back by 4 bases and J by 6 bases. CDR3 length: 14 amino acids. Germline CDR1 reads GTSNPN; CDR2 reads SVGIG (reference sequence). DNA for the CDR3: TGTGCCTGGACCGGACAGGGACGGAGTCAGCCCCAGCATTTT. Translating gives CAWTGQGRSQPQHF.

V gene TRBV29-1 combines with J gene TRBJ2-7; D remains ambiguous. This CDR3 is built from 11 residues. Per the germline V gene, CDR1 is SQVTM and CDR2 is ANQGSEA. Trimming took 1 base from V and 4 from J, leaving 5 bases between them. DNA for the CDR3: TGCAGCGTTGAAGCGGGTTACGAGCAGTACTTC. Translating gives CSVEAGYEQYF.

This clone was seen more than once but under ten times. The gene calls are TRBV5-8 and TRBJ1-1; D gene uncertain. The CDR3 has 13 amino acids. Trimming removed 1 base from V and 2 bases from J, with 6 bases in between. Germline V gene lookup returns CDR1 SGHTS and CDR2 YDEGEE. The CDR3 region has the DNA TGTGCCAGCAGCTTGAACAGTAACACTGAAGCTTTCTTT. Protein product: CASSLNSNTEAFF.

The gene calls are TRBV28 and TRBJ1-1, with no clear D. Trimming removed 2 bases at V and 1 base at J, with 8 bases between. CDR3 size: 14 residues. Germline V gene sequence: CDR1 MDHEN, CDR2 SYDVKM. The CDR3 loop is CASSLKFRNTEAFF. The CDR3 region has the DNA TGTGCCAGCAGTTTAAAATTTAGGAACACTGAAGCTTTCTTT.

The chain joins TRBV10-1 to TRBJ2-1, with TRBD2 as a possible D gene (6 bases). Per germline, CDR1 WNHNN and CDR2 SYGVQD (reference sequence). This CDR3 is built from 14 residues. V was shortened by 3 bases and J by 3 bases, with 9 bases between the two germline ends. The chain's CDR3 is CASSEPGDYNEQFF. CDR3 nucleotides: TGCGCCAGCAGTGAACCGGGGGACTACAATGAGCAGTTCTTC.

The chain employs TRBV5-6 and TRBJ2-7, with D maybe TRBD1 (6 bases). CDR1 and CDR2 from the germline V gene are SGHDT and YYEEEE. This CDR3 comprises 14 residues. V was pared by 4 bases and J by 4 bases, with 15 bases between. This chain's CDR3 is CASSAGVRGYEQYF. CDR3 sequence (DNA): TGTGCCAGCAGCGCAGGGGTTCGGGGTTACGAGCAGTACTTC.

V and J are TRBV9 and TRBJ2-7, with TRBD1 matching 9 bases. Trimming at V came to 0 bases and at J to 4 bases, leaving 8 bases not matched to a gene. Germline assignment: CDR1 SGDLS and CDR2 YYNGEE. There are 16 residues in the CDR3. This CDR3 is CASSVGWDRAEYEQYF. CDR3 DNA sequence: TGTGCCAGCAGCGTAGGTTGGGACAGGGCCGAATACGAGCAGTACTTC.

The chain is built from TRBV9 and TRBJ1-4, with D uncertain. Trimming pared 0 bases from V and 5 bases from J, leaving 5 bases between. The CDR3 length is 13 residues. Germline CDR1 reads SGDLS; CDR2 reads YYNGEE. CDR3 DNA: TGTGCCAGCAGCGTAGGTAGCAATGAAAAACTGTTTTTT. Translation gives CASSVGSNEKLFF.

The V gene is TRBV7-9, the J gene TRBJ1-5, with 7 bases lining up with TRBD1. This CDR3 comprises 13 residues. In germline, CDR1 is SEHNR, CDR2 FQNEAQ (reference sequence). J was trimmed by 6 bases and V by 6 bases; bases with no gene match: 5. CDR3 region: CASSSQGVQPQHF. The CDR3 DNA is TGTGCCAGCAGTTCGCAGGGGGTTCAGCCCCAGCATTTT. The full variable domain, rest sourced from reference TRBV7-9 and TRBJ1-5, is DTGVSQNPRHKITKRGQNVTFRCDPISEHNRLYWYRQTLGQGPEFLTYFQNEAQLEKSRLLSDRFSAERPKGSFSTLEIQRTEQGDSAMYLCASSSQGVQPQHFGDGTRLSIL.

V usage is TRBV6-1 and J usage is TRBJ2-4; D might be TRBD2 (5 bases). The V end lost 3 bases, the J end lost 12 bases, and 15 bases lay between the germline ends. The CDR3 is made up of 13 amino acids. CDR1 is MNHNS, CDR2 SASEGT, per germline. The CDR3 region is CASSEDWRASQYF. The CDR3 DNA reads as TGTGCCAGCAGTGAGGACTGGCGCGCCAGTCAGTACTTC.

This clone showed up just a few times. The gene calls are TRBV5-4 and TRBJ2-7; TRBD2 matches at 10 bases. Germline CDR1 SGHNT, CDR2 YYREEE (reference sequence). The CDR3 extends over 14 amino acids. The junction had 4 bases not matched to a gene; V was cut back by 2 bases and J by 5 bases. Here the CDR3 DNA reads TGTGCCAGCAGCTTTCTAGCGGGAGCAAACGAGCAGTACTTC. It codes for CASSFLAGANEQYF.

This chain uses TRBV18 with TRBJ2-3, with D maybe TRBD2 (6 bases). V lost 3 bases, J lost 2 bases, and 12 bases lay in between. Germline CDR1 KGHSH, CDR2 LQKENI. This CDR3 is built from 15 residues. The CDR3 DNA is TGTGCCAGCTCACCTTTAGCGGTAAACACAGATACGCAGTATTTT. Residues: CASSPLAVNTDTQYF.

The rearrangement links TRBV6-1 to TRBJ2-2; 9 bases map to TRBD1. This CDR3 is built from 14 residues. Germline trimming cut 5 bases from V and 6 bases from J; bases unmatched to any gene: 4. Germline V gives CDR1 MNHNS, CDR2 SASEGT. In DNA, the CDR3 is TGTGCCAGCAGTAGACAGGGGGTCGCCGGGGAGCTGTTTTTT. This sequence encodes CASSRQGVAGELFF.

The chain has TRBV4-1 and TRBJ2-5, with D possibly TRBD2 on 6 matching bases. The better agreement between TRBJ2-7 and the DNA end casts doubt on the J call. Germline CDR1 MGHRA, CDR2 YSYEKL. This CDR3 contains 12 residues. In DNA form, the CDR3 reads TGCGCCAGCAGCCATCGGGGGAACGAGCAGTACTTC. As protein: CASSHRGNEQYF.

V usage is TRBV6-1 and J usage is TRBJ2-2; perhaps TRBD2 as D (6 bases). The CDR3 length is 15 residues. Germline V gives CDR1 MNHNS, CDR2 SASEGT. The V end lost 0 bases, the J end lost 1 base, and 6 bases lay between the germline ends. CDR3 in amino acids: CASSEASGNTGELFF. The CDR3 coding sequence is TGTGCCAGCAGTGAAGCTAGCGGGAACACCGGGGAGCTGTTTTTT.

The chain employs TRBV7-2 and TRBJ2-3; 11 nucleotides line up with TRBD2. Germline assignment: CDR1 SGHTA and CDR2 FQGNSA. This CDR3 comprises 15 residues. J gave up 0 bases and V 8 bases, and 4 bases lay outside the gene matches. The CDR3 spells CASVTSGGSTDTQYF. The CDR3 DNA follows: TGTGCCAGCGTCACTAGCGGGGGTAGCACAGATACGCAGTATTTT.

This rearrangement joins TRBV7-6 to TRBJ2-7; TRBD1 agrees at 9 bases. Trimming took 5 bases from V and 4 from J; bases not matched to a gene: 15. The germline CDR1 and CDR2 sequences are SGHVS and FNYEAQ. This CDR3 has 17 amino acids. CDR3 amino acids: CASSHDFGGTGLYEQYF. As DNA, the CDR3 is TGTGCCAGCAGCCATGATTTCGGTGGGACAGGGCTTTACGAGCAGTACTTC.